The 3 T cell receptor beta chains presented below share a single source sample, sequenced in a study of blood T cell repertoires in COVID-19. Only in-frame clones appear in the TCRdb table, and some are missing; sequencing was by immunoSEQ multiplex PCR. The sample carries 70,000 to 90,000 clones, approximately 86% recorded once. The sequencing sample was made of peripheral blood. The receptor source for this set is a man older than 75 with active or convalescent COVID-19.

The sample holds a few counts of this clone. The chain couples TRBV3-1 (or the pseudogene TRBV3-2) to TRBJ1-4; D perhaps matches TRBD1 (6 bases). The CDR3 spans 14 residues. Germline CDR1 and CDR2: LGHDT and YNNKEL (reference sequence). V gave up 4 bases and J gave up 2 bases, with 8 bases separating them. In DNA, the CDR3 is TGTGCCAGCAGCCCCCAGGGGACTAATGAAAAACTGTTTTTT. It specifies CASSPQGTNEKLFF.

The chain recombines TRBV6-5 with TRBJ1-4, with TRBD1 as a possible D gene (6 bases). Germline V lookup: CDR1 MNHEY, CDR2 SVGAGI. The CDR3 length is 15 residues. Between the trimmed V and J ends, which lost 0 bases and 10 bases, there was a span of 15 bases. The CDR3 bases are TGTGCCAGCAGTTACTCGGACGAGGGGGTTGGAAAACTGTTTTTT. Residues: CASSYSDEGVGKLFF.

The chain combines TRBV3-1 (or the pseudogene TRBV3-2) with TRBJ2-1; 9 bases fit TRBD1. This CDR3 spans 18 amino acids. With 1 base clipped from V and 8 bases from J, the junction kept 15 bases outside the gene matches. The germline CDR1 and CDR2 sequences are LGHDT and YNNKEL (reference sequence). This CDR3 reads CASSQGDRVSGRGYEQFF. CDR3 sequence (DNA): TGTGCCAGCAGCCAAGGGGACAGGGTATCTGGACGGGGTTATGAGCAGTTCTTC.